Below, 19 T cell receptor beta chains from the same sample are listed, as sequenced in a study of blood T cell repertoires in COVID-19 (dated by TCRdb to 2020 to 2021). Libraries were constructed by the immunoSEQ multiplex PCR assay. TCRdb holds this immuneACCESS table with in-frame rearrangements only. Some clones are missing; in checked studies, unresolved V genes explain under half, and the rest has no known cause. Across this sample there are roughly 160,000 clones, with about four fifths seen only once. The ten largest make up roughly 2% of the sample. The sample taken for sequencing was peripheral blood. All receptors derive from a woman older than 75 with acute or convalescent COVID-19.

The table lists this clone with many counts. The chain combines TRBV3-1 (or the pseudogene TRBV3-2) with TRBJ1-2, with TRBD1 identical over 7 bases. Germline loops: CDR1 LGHDT, CDR2 YNNKEL (reference sequence). V shed 4 bases, J shed 6 bases, and the junction held 11 bases outside the gene matches. The CDR3 has 15 residues. In DNA form, the CDR3 reads TGTGCCAGCAGCCTTATTTACGGGGGACAGAATGGCTACACCTTC. Its protein is CASSLIYGGQNGYTF.

The gene calls are TRBV4-1 and TRBJ1-3; D might be TRBD1 (5 bases). Trimming pared 0 bases from V and 4 bases from J, leaving 10 bases between. Germline CDR1 is MGHRA and CDR2 is YSYEKL. The CDR3 has 15 residues. CDR3 bases: TGCGCCAGCAGCCAAGATTCGGGGGGGGGAAACACCATATATTTT. This sequence encodes CASSQDSGGGNTIYF.

The chain employs TRBV7-6 and TRBJ2-1; TRBD2 agrees at 12 bases. This CDR3 is 14 amino acids long. With 5 bases clipped from V and 8 bases from J, the junction kept 4 bases outside the gene matches. From germline, CDR1 is SGHVS and CDR2 FNYEAQ. The CDR3 is CASSALAGGHEQFF. The CDR3 bases are TGTGCCAGCAGCGCCCTAGCGGGGGGGCATGAGCAGTTCTTC. Full variable domain (missing parts from reference TRBV7-6 and TRBJ2-1): GAGVSQSPRYKVTKRGQDVALRCDPISGHVSLYWYRQALGQGPEFLTYFNYEAQQDKSGLPNDRFSAERPEGSISTLTIQRTEQRDSAMYRCASSALAGGHEQFFGPGTRLTVL.

V is TRBV5-5 and J is TRBJ2-5; D is perhaps TRBD1 (6 bases). This CDR3 spans 14 amino acids. Germline CDR1 is SGHKS and CDR2 is YYEKEE (reference sequence). The V end was cut by 2 bases, the J end by 4 bases, with 12 bases between. Written as DNA, the CDR3 is TGTGCCAGCAGCTTACAGGGTTTGGGAGAGACCCAGTACTTC. Residues: CASSLQGLGETQYF.

The chain uses TRBV2 and TRBJ2-6; the D is unclear. There are 18 residues in the CDR3. CDR1 and CDR2 (germline): SNHLY, FYNNEI. V lost 4 bases to trimming and J lost 0 bases, with 16 bases between them. CDR3 DNA: TGTGCCAGCAGTGGGGCGCCAGGAACCTCCTCTGGGGCCAACGTCCTGACTTTC. Translation gives CASSGAPGTSSGANVLTF.

The chain carries TRBV7-2 and TRBJ1-5; 7 bases map to TRBD1. The trim removed 2 bases at V and 11 bases at J, leaving 12 bases unmatched. Per the germline V gene, CDR1 is SGHTA and CDR2 is FQGNSA. This CDR3 has 15 residues. CDR3 DNA: TGTGCCAGCAGCTTAAGGGTATCGACAGGGCAGACCCAGCATTTT. The encoded protein is CASSLRVSTGQTQHF.

The rearrangement uses TRBV11-2 and TRBJ2-5, with 7 bases fitting TRBD1. The length of the CDR3 is 14 residues. The germline CDR1 and CDR2 sequences are SGHAT and FQNNGV. With V trimmed by 5 bases and J by 4 bases, 7 bases remained unmatched. The DNA of the CDR3 is TGTGCCAGCAGCGTGACAGGGTTCCCAGAGACCCAGTACTTC. It codes for CASSVTGFPETQYF.

The V call is TRBV11-2, the J call TRBJ2-3, with TRBD2 identical over 7 bases. V dropped 5 bases and J dropped 4; count of bases not matched to a gene: 6. This CDR3 is built from 14 residues. The germline gives CDR1 SGHAT, CDR2 FQNNGV. Here the CDR3 reads CASSPRLAADTQYF. CDR3 coding DNA: TGTGCCAGCAGCCCTAGACTAGCAGCAGATACGCAGTATTTT.

V and J are TRBV7-8 and TRBJ2-7; 8 positions agree with TRBD1. Trimming took 1 base from V and 4 from J; bases not matched to a gene: 6. Germline CDR1 is SGHVS and CDR2 is FQNEAQ. CDR3 length: 15 amino acids. CDR3 sequence (DNA): TGTGCCAGCAGCTTAGACCCAGGGGGCGATTACGAGCAGTACTTC. It encodes CASSLDPGGDYEQYF.

This clone has only a few counts. The rearrangement uses TRBV7-2 and TRBJ1-1; D possibly corresponds to TRBD1 (5 bases). CDR1 is SGHTA, CDR2 FQGNSA, per germline. V lost 1 base and J lost 4, with 13 bases in between. The length of the CDR3 is 15 residues. The CDR3 DNA reads as TGTGCCAGCAGCTTAGTTCAGGGATTACCCACTGAAGCTTTCTTT. The encoded protein is CASSLVQGLPTEAFF.

The chain couples TRBV6-2 or TRBV6-3 to TRBJ2-7; 9 bases map to TRBD2. The CDR3 totals 15 residues. Trimming removed 2 bases from V and 0 bases from J; junction bases left unmatched: 2. CDR1 is MNHEY and CDR2 is SVGEGT in the germline V gene. CDR3 sequence reads: CASSYLAGSSYEQYF. DNA for the CDR3: TGTGCCAGCAGTTACCTAGCGGGGAGCTCCTACGAGCAGTACTTC.

The V and J genes are TRBV2 and TRBJ1-4; TRBD1 agrees at 7 bases. The germline CDR1 and CDR2 sequences are SNHLY and FYNNEI. The J segment lost 5 bases and the V segment lost 6 bases, leaving 6 bases of the junction unmatched. The CDR3 sequence is 14 residues long. The CDR3 coding sequence is TGTGCCAGCAGCCTGACAGGGAACAATGAAAAACTGTTTTTT. As protein: CASSLTGNNEKLFF.

This rearrangement joins TRBV6-6 to TRBJ1-4, with a possible D match to TRBD1 (6 bases). The V gene lost 5 bases and the J gene lost 7 bases, with 14 bases spanning the gap. Germline V lookup: CDR1 MNHNY, CDR2 SVGAGI (reference sequence). This CDR3 spans 14 amino acids. As DNA, the CDR3 is TGTGCCAGCAGTACGACAGGATTAGGTGAAAAACTGTTTTTT. This sequence encodes CASSTTGLGEKLFF.

The chain carries TRBV5-1 and TRBJ2-7, with 7 bases that match TRBD2. The CDR3 is 16 residues long. The V gene end was trimmed by 4 bases and the J gene end by 3 bases; junction bases not matched to a gene: 13. From germline, CDR1 is SGHRS and CDR2 YFSETQ. CDR3 residues: CASSPISSGGFYEQYF. DNA of the CDR3: TGCGCCAGCAGCCCAATTTCTAGCGGTGGCTTCTACGAGCAGTACTTC.

This chain uses TRBV10-3 with TRBJ2-7, with 13 nucleotides matching TRBD2. V dropped 10 bases and J dropped 6; count of bases not matched to a gene: 6. CDR3 length equals 13 residues. Germline CDR1 ENHRY, CDR2 SYGVKD. This CDR3 reads CATGLAGVSEQYF. The DNA for the CDR3 is TGTGCCACCGGACTAGCGGGAGTGTCCGAGCAGTACTTC.

This rearrangement joins TRBV7-3 to TRBJ2-2; 9 bases align to TRBD1. J lost 4 bases, V lost 4 bases, and 4 bases had no gene match. Germline V CDR1 and CDR2: SGHTA, FQGTGA. CDR3 length: 15 residues. The CDR3 DNA is TGTGCCAGCAGCTCGGGACAGGGTCTCACCGGGGAGCTGTTTTTT. Amino acid sequence: CASSSGQGLTGELFF.

The chain has TRBV5-4 and TRBJ2-1; the D gene is possibly TRBD2 (6 bases). This CDR3 contains 13 residues. Germline CDR1 SGHNT, CDR2 YYREEE (reference sequence). V lost 7 bases and J 0 bases, leaving 8 bases between the germline ends. CDR3 nucleotide sequence: TGTGCCAGCCACGGGAGCTCCTACAATGAGCAGTTCTTC. Its protein is CASHGSSYNEQFF.

The chain has TRBV11-2 and TRBJ2-5; 10 nucleotides align to TRBD2. Germline lookup yields CDR1 SGHAT and CDR2 FQNNGV. This CDR3 is 19 amino acids long. Trimming took 5 bases from V and 9 from J; bases not matched to a gene: 24. Here the CDR3 reads CASSQNEEREGSGRSSQYF. The CDR3 DNA is TGTGCCAGCAGCCAAAACGAGGAGCGGGAGGGCTCGGGTAGATCTTCCCAGTACTTC.

This clone was recorded once. The rearrangement joins TRBV30 to TRBJ2-3, with TRBD2 identical over 7 bases. The junction had 13 bases not matched to a gene; V was cut back by 3 bases and J by 4 bases. The germline CDR1 and CDR2 sequences are GTSNPN and SVGIG (reference sequence). The CDR3 covers 16 residues. The CDR3 DNA sequence: TGTGCCTGGAGACCGGGGGGAGCGGGACCCTCAGATACGCAGTATTTT. As protein: CAWRPGGAGPSDTQYF.